This record concerns one TCR beta chain sequence. The sample is drawn from a study of STAT5B mutations in CD4+ large granular lymphocyte leukemia. The J segment lost 4 bases and the V segment lost 6 bases, leaving 11 bases of the junction unmatched. CDR3 length: 15 amino acids. From germline, CDR1 is KGHSH and CDR2 LQKENI. Sequencing used immunoSEQ multiplex PCR; TCRdb keeps in-frame clones, though not all of them. The profile shows under 35,000 clones, approximately 74% of them singletons. The TCR originated in a human donor in good health. V usage is TRBV18 and J usage is TRBJ2-7, with TRBD2 matching over 8 bases. The sample comprised CD4+ T cells from blood buffy coats. CDR3 nucleotide sequence: TGTGCCAGCTCCACCCTCGGTAGCGGGAATTACGAGCAGTACTTC. This translates into CASSTLGSGNYEQYF.